The rows below give T cell receptor beta chains drawn from one sample of a study of blood T cell repertoires in COVID-19. Sequenced by immunoSEQ multiplex PCR; TCRdb stores in-frame clones only, minus some. The table includes 330,000 or so clones, approximately 88% detected once. The sequenced sample consisted of PBMCs or T cells enriched from blood (not recorded which). These receptors were collected from a young man who had recovered from COVID-19. CDR3s include the opening cysteine and the closing phenylalanine or tryptophan. The D gene is left open where the match is weak. Clone size is not always given. Where it is, it says once, few, many or a class for expanded clones.

TRBJ1-4,-,TRBV6-5,TRBD1,CASSRQGASNEKLFF,TGTGCCAGCAGTCGCCAGGGGGCCTCTAATGAAAAACTGTTTTTT
TRBJ1-4,-,TRBV28,TRBD1,CASSTPGQGGEKLFF,TGTGCCAGCAGCACCCCGGGACAGGGGGGGGAAAAACTGTTTTTT
TRBJ2-1,-,TRBV7-9,-,CASSYQQYNEQFF,TGTGCCAGCAGCTATCAACAATACAATGAGCAGTTCTTC
TRBJ2-5,-,TRBV30,-,CAWSRGSRETQYF,TGTGCCTGGAGTAGGGGGTCACGAGAGACCCAGTACTTC
TRBJ2-4,-,TRBV9,-,CASSPSGTSKNIQYF,TGTGCCAGCAGCCCCTCCGGGACATCCAAAAACATTCAGTACTTC
TRBJ1-1,-,TRBV5-5,-,CASSLAGSLGTEAFF,TGTGCCAGCAGCTTGGCAGGGTCACTGGGCACTGAAGCTTTCTTT
TRBJ1-4,-,TRBV5-1,TRBD1,CASSSSGTANEKLFF,TGCGCCAGCAGCTCCTCCGGGACAGCAAATGAAAAACTGTTTTTT
TRBJ2-5,few,TRBV7-9,TRBD2,CASSLALFTSGVETQYF,TGTGCCAGCAGCTTAGCGCTCTTCACTAGCGGGGTGGAGACCCAGTACTTC
TRBJ2-7,-,TRBV16,TRBD1,CASSPRDRASYEQYF,TGTGCCAGCAGCCCCCGGGACAGGGCATCCTACGAGCAGTACTTC
TRBJ1-6,-,TRBV2,TRBD1,CASSDRPTGNNSPLHF,TGTGCCAGCAGTGACCGCCCGACAGGGAATAATTCACCCCTCCACTTT
TRBJ1-5,-,TRBV19,-,CASRGEGQPQHF,TGTGCCAGTAGAGGGGAAGGTCAGCCCCAGCATTTT
TRBJ1-3,-,TRBV14,-,CASSQGLLANTIYF,TGTGCCAGCAGCCAAGGACTCCTTGCAAACACCATATATTTT
TRBJ2-7,-,TRBV6-5,TRBD1,CASSYPGQASYEQYF,TGTGCCAGCAGTTACCCAGGACAGGCGAGCTACGAGCAGTACTTC
TRBJ2-7,-,TRBV28,TRBD1,CASNSGQGAYEQYF,TGTGCCAGCAACTCGGGACAGGGGGCCTACGAGCAGTACTTC
TRBJ2-7,-,TRBV5-1,-,CASSGNTVTEQYF,TGCGCCAGCAGCGGCAATACAGTGACCGAGCAGTACTTC